These 30 T cell receptor beta chains originate from one sample sequenced in a study of CD8 T cells in ankylosing spondylitis. TCRdb reanalysed the 5' RACE reads using MiXCR and keeps one entry per CDR3 protein. The table shows fewer than 400,000 distinct CDR3 sequences, with under 15% occurring only once. Sequencing was carried out using blood, either unsorted or a sorted T cell fraction (not recorded which). These receptors were collected from a male donor with ankylosing spondylitis or in good health (not recorded which).

This clonotype was counted ten times or more. This chain uses TRBV5-5 with TRBJ2-2; tentative D call: TRBD1 (6 bases). In germline, CDR1 is SGHKS, CDR2 YYEKEE (reference sequence). V shed 5 bases and J shed 5 bases, with 10 bases lying between them. The CDR3 runs 13 residues. CDR3: CASSPRGTGELFF. The CDR3 DNA sequence: TGTGCCAGCAGTCCCAGGGGAACCGGGGAGCTGTTTTTT.

The sample holds many counts of this clonotype. The V and J genes are TRBV5-1 and TRBJ1-5; TRBD1 aligns across 7 bases. The CDR3 is 15 amino acids. CDR1 SGHRS and CDR2 YFSETQ come from the germline V gene. Trimming at V came to 4 bases and at J to 2 bases, leaving 6 bases not matched to a gene. Written as DNA, the CDR3 is TGCGCCAGCAGCCCCTCAACAGGGGGCAATCAGCCCCAGCATTTT. Its translation: CASSPSTGGNQPQHF.

This clonotype was counted only a few times. V usage is TRBV2 and J usage is TRBJ2-7, with TRBD1 matching over 8 bases. The CDR3 totals 14 residues. Germline V lookup: CDR1 SNHLY, CDR2 FYNNEI. The V segment lost 7 bases and the J segment 6 bases; nucleotides outside the gene matches: 11. As DNA, the CDR3 is TGTGCCAGCAAGGGGGGCCAGGGGGCAACCGAGCAGTACTTC. It is translated as CASKGGQGATEQYF.

The chain links TRBV4-1 to TRBJ2-7; D is possibly TRBD1 or TRBD2 (5 bases each). The germline V and J ends were trimmed by 0 bases and 7 bases, with 16 bases remaining between them. There are 15 residues in the CDR3. Per germline, CDR1 MGHRA and CDR2 YSYEKL. CDR3 in amino acids: CASSQDEGTAREQYF. In DNA form, the CDR3 reads TGCGCCAGCAGCCAAGATGAGGGGACCGCACGGGAGCAGTACTTC.

At least ten counts were recorded for this clonotype. The genes are TRBV12-3 or TRBV12-4 and TRBJ2-7; a weak D match, TRBD2 (5 bases). This CDR3 region has 14 residues. The ends were cut back, 3 bases at V and 0 bases at J, with 9 bases in the middle. CDR3: CASSLKGSSYEQYF. In DNA form, the CDR3 reads TGTGCCAGCAGTTTGAAAGGGAGCTCCTACGAGCAGTACTTC.

Ten or more counts support this clonotype. J is TRBJ2-7 and V is TRBV20-1; D unresolved. The CDR3 is 11 residues long. Deletions cut 3 bases from V and 5 bases from J, with 8 bases between. Germline V lookup: CDR1 DFQATT, CDR2 SNEGSKA (reference sequence). CDR3 in DNA: TGCAGTGCTAGCTTTCAAGACGAGCAGTACTTC. Its translation: CSASFQDEQYF.

The gene calls are TRBV19 and TRBJ2-1; 11 positions match TRBD2. Trimming cost V 3 bases and J 8 bases; bases outside gene matches: 12. The germline gives CDR1 LNHDA, CDR2 SQIVND (reference sequence). This CDR3 has 17 residues. The CDR3 DNA reads as TGTGCCAGTAGTATTCCTCACGGGACTAGCGGATCATATGAGCAGTTCTTC. Protein product: CASSIPHGTSGSYEQFF.

The chain has TRBV10-3 and TRBJ2-5, with D perhaps TRBD1 (5 bases). The germline V and J ends were trimmed by 6 bases and 4 bases, with 12 bases remaining between them. The CDR3 spans 13 residues. Germline values: CDR1 ENHRY, CDR2 SYGVKD. CDR3 sequence (DNA): TGTGCCATCAGAGGGGCCGCGGTAGAGACCCAGTACTTC. Its protein is CAIRGAAVETQYF.

The chain carries TRBV25-1 and TRBJ2-2; no firm D call. The CDR3 extends over 15 amino acids. CDR1 is MGHDK, CDR2 SYGVNS, per germline. The V end lost 2 bases, the J end lost 0 bases, and 7 bases lay between the germline ends. CDR3 protein: CASSELVANTGELFF. CDR3 nucleotides: TGTGCCAGCAGTGAACTAGTAGCGAACACCGGGGAGCTGTTTTTT.

This clonotype was observed a few times. This chain links TRBV6-4 with TRBJ2-2, with 8 bases that match TRBD1. CDR1 is MRHNA and CDR2 is SNTAGT in the germline V gene. The CDR3 runs to 18 residues. Unmatched junction bases numbered 11, after V lost 0 bases and J lost 5 bases. The CDR3 reads CASSDSIRGLFGTGELFF. CDR3 nucleotides: TGTGCCAGCAGTGACTCTATCAGGGGGCTGTTCGGAACCGGGGAGCTGTTTTTT.

This clonotype was recorded a few times. V and J are TRBV12-3 or TRBV12-4 and TRBJ2-7; D might be TRBD2 (7 bases). The CDR3 covers 17 residues. Trimming stripped 6 bases from V and 1 base from J, with 22 bases between. In DNA, the CDR3 is TGTGCCAGCAGCCCCTCGGGGGGCGGTCGAGAGTCCTACGAGCAGTACTTC. Translating it yields CASSPSGGGRESYEQYF.

This clonotype has more than one count but fewer than ten. The chain uses TRBV9 and TRBJ1-5; 7 bases fit TRBD1. Germline trimming cut 3 bases from V and 4 bases from J; bases unmatched to any gene: 7. This CDR3 is 15 amino acids long. The V gene's germline CDR1 is SGDLS and CDR2 YYNGEE. CDR3 residues: CASSAAGGPNQPQHF. In nucleotides, the CDR3 is TGTGCCAGCAGCGCCGCAGGGGGTCCTAATCAGCCCCAGCATTTT. Full variable domain (rest looked up from reference TRBV9 and TRBJ1-5): DSGVTQTPKHLITATGQRVTLRCSPRSGDLSVYWYQQSLDQGLQFLIQYYNGEERAKGNILERFSAQQFPDLHSELNLSSLELGDSALYFCASSAAGGPNQPQHFGDGTRLSIL.

J is TRBJ2-1 and V is TRBV4-2; D may be TRBD2 (6 bases). Deletions cut 0 bases from V and 9 bases from J, with 15 bases between. The CDR3 is 15 amino acids. In germline, CDR1 is LGHNA, CDR2 YNFKEQ. CDR3 nucleotides: TGTGCCAGCAGCCAAGATCTGTCCCGGAGGGGTGAGCAGTTCTTC. This sequence encodes CASSQDLSRRGEQFF.

The rearrangement joins TRBV3-1 to TRBJ2-3, with TRBD2 identical over 13 bases. V shed 8 bases and J 5 bases; nucleotides not matched to a gene: 7. CDR3 length equals 15 residues. The V gene's germline CDR1 is LGHDT and CDR2 YNNKEL (reference sequence). In nucleotides, the CDR3 is TGTGCCAGCGGCTCACGACTAGCGGGAGGAGATACGCAGTATTTT. This codes for CASGSRLAGGDTQYF.

J is TRBJ2-1 and V is TRBV5-6, with no clear D. This CDR3 is 13 amino acids long. Trimming left V 4 bases short and J 4 bases short, with 9 bases between. The germline gives CDR1 SGHDT, CDR2 YYEEEE. The CDR3 coding sequence is TGTGCCAGCAGCCAAAGCACTTACAATGAGCAGTTCTTC. This encodes CASSQSTYNEQFF.

The J gene is TRBJ2-2, the V gene TRBV13; D may be TRBD2 (6 bases). Germline CDR1 is PRHDT and CDR2 is FYEKMQ (reference sequence). The CDR3 totals 22 residues. Trimming stripped 5 bases from V and 6 bases from J, with 37 bases between. CDR3 coding DNA: TGTGCCAGCAGCCCACGGGAATATGGGTTAATAGACGGGGGAGGTTTCCCCGGGGAGCTGTTTTTT. Amino acid sequence: CASSPREYGLIDGGGFPGELFF.

This clonotype has ten or more counts. The rearrangement uses TRBV12-3 or TRBV12-4 and TRBJ2-1, with D uncertain. Between the trimmed V and J ends, which lost 4 bases and 0 bases, there was a span of 10 bases. The CDR3 contains 15 residues. CDR3 protein: CASSSGSSSYNEQFF. The CDR3 DNA reads TGTGCCAGCAGTTCCGGGTCTAGCTCCTACAATGAGCAGTTCTTC.

The chain is built from TRBV12-3 or TRBV12-4 and TRBJ2-1, with 8 bases aligning to TRBD2. The V and J ends lost 0 bases and 6 bases, in that order; junction bases with no gene match: 4. The CDR3 is made up of 15 amino acids. The CDR3 DNA reads as TGTGCCAGCAGTTTAGCGGGGAGCGGGGGCAATGAGCAGTTCTTC. Its translation is CASSLAGSGGNEQFF.

The chain recombines TRBV5-1 with TRBJ2-1; 13 bases match TRBD2. The CDR3 spans 17 residues. Germline V lookup: CDR1 SGHRS, CDR2 YFSETQ. V lost 6 bases, J lost 7 bases, and 13 bases stayed unmatched. The CDR3 DNA sequence: TGCGCCAGCACCCTTAGAGGTGGACTAGCGGGAGTTAATGAGCAGTTCTTC. It encodes CASTLRGGLAGVNEQFF.

For the CDR3, the DNA is TGTGCCAGCAGTTACTCCGACAGCGCCCTTCTCTATGGCTACACCTTC. Residues: CASSYSDSALLYGYTF. The J gene is TRBJ1-2, the V gene TRBV6-5, with D perhaps TRBD1 (5 bases). Germline CDR1 MNHEY, CDR2 SVGAGI. The CDR3 loop spans 16 amino acids. V shed 0 bases and J shed 4 bases, with 15 bases lying between them.

J is TRBJ2-7 and V is TRBV7-2; D is undetermined. From germline, CDR1 is SGHTA and CDR2 FQGNSA. The V end was cut by 5 bases, the J end by 3 bases, with 11 bases between. There are 13 residues in the CDR3. CDR3 loop: CASSQRTGYEQYF. The CDR3 bases are TGTGCCAGCAGCCAACGGACGGGCTACGAGCAGTACTTC.

Here the CDR3 reads CASSPRDRGNLNEKLFF. CDR3 in DNA: TGTGCCAGCAGCCCCCGGGACAGGGGCAACCTTAATGAAAAACTGTTTTTT. J is TRBJ1-4 and V is TRBV14, with 10 bases fitting TRBD1. Germline values: CDR1 SGHDN, CDR2 FVKESK. The length of the CDR3 is 17 residues. V shed 4 bases and J 4 bases; nucleotides not matched to a gene: 9.

The chain recombines TRBV5-1 with TRBJ2-2, with TRBD1 as a possible D gene (5 bases). V was cut by 0 bases and J by 1 base, with 16 bases left in between. Germline V gene lookup returns CDR1 SGHRS and CDR2 YFSETQ. The CDR3 loop spans 18 amino acids. DNA of the CDR3: TGCGCCAGCAGCTTGGGAGGCACCAGGGATCTGAACACCGGGGAGCTGTTTTTT. Translating it yields CASSLGGTRDLNTGELFF.

The J gene is TRBJ2-3, the V gene TRBV5-1; 8 bases line up with TRBD2. With 5 bases clipped from V and 4 bases from J, the junction kept 3 bases outside the gene matches. There are 13 residues in the CDR3. Germline V gene sequence: CDR1 SGHRS, CDR2 YFSETQ. CDR3 nucleotides: TGCGCCAGCAGTGCGGGAGGAGCAGATACGCAGTATTTT. This codes for CASSAGGADTQYF. Variable domain in full (rest from reference TRBV5-1 and TRBJ2-3): KAGVTQTPRYLIKTRGQQVTLSCSPISGHRSVSWYQQTPGQGLQFLFEYFSETQRNKGNFPGRFSGRQFSNSRSEMNVSTLELGDSALYLCASSAGGADTQYFGPGTRLTVL.

This clonotype was seen a handful of times. V and J are TRBV5-1 and TRBJ2-1; 9 bases map to TRBD2. This CDR3 has 17 amino acids. V shed 4 bases, J shed 3 bases, and the junction held 11 bases outside the gene matches. Germline CDR1 and CDR2: SGHRS and YFSETQ. CDR3 in amino acids: CASSRSVGGRDYNEQFF. DNA of the CDR3: TGCGCCAGCAGCCGATCGGTTGGCGGGAGGGACTACAATGAGCAGTTCTTC.

This clonotype was detected a few times. The chain carries TRBV5-1 and TRBJ1-1; the D gene is possibly TRBD1 (6 bases). V gave up 7 bases and J gave up 1 base, with 14 bases separating them. Germline values: CDR1 SGHRS, CDR2 YFSETQ. The CDR3 loop spans 14 amino acids. CDR3 residues: CASGPGHSNTEAFF. The DNA for the CDR3 is TGCGCCAGCGGCCCGGGACACTCGAACACTGAAGCTTTCTTT.

This clonotype was counted between two and nine times. The chain is built from TRBV20-1 and TRBJ1-1; D call uncertain. Trimming took off 3 bases at V and 0 bases at J, with 8 bases between the two ends. The CDR3 is made up of 13 amino acids. The germline CDR1 and CDR2 sequences are DFQATT and SNEGSKA (reference sequence). CDR3 residues: CSASVGVNTEAFF. The DNA for the CDR3 is TGCAGTGCTAGTGTGGGTGTGAACACTGAAGCTTTCTTT.

This chain joins TRBV30 and TRBJ2-5; unclear D gene. Per germline, CDR1 GTSNPN and CDR2 SVGIG (reference sequence). With 2 bases removed from V and 5 bases from J, the gap between germline ends came to 9 bases. The length of the CDR3 is 12 residues. The DNA for the CDR3 is TGTGCCTGGAGTTCACTGGGGGAGACCCAGTACTTC. It translates to CAWSSLGETQYF.

There are many counts of this clonotype. This chain uses TRBV12-3 or TRBV12-4 with TRBJ1-1, with D possibly matching TRBD1 (6 bases). The CDR3 length is 14 residues. The V end lost 3 bases, the J end lost 1 base, and 9 bases lay between the germline ends. The CDR3 DNA reads TGTGCCAGCAGTTTGGGACACAGGAACACTGAAGCTTTCTTT. This gives the protein CASSLGHRNTEAFF.

The DNA for the CDR3 is TGTGCCAGCAGTCACTCGGACAGGGGTGATGAGCAGTTCTTC. Protein product: CASSHSDRGDEQFF. The chain carries TRBV27 and TRBJ2-1, with TRBD1 identical over 9 bases. V gave up 5 bases and J gave up 8 bases; unmatched junction bases: 7. The CDR3 extends over 14 amino acids. Germline CDR1 and CDR2: MNHEY and SMNVEV (reference sequence).